The sequence of this T cell receptor (beta chain) was determined in a study of radiation and T cells in renal cell carcinoma. Across the study: Nephrectomy followed 15 Gy stereotactic body radiation by 4 weeks. Study-wide findings and caveats: From baseline, blood top tumor clonotypes peaked at 2 weeks post-radiation.

Profiling relied on immunoSEQ multiplex PCR, and the TCRdb table lists in-frame clones only, not all of them. The sample has 95,000 to 150,000 clones; around 83% are singletons. The time point here: baseline pretreatment blood. Regarding treatment: 15 Gy SBRT to primary tumor, nephrectomy 4 weeks later. Radiation-treated patients gave blood at baseline, week 2 and week 4. Points on this clone: Its antigen is unknown.

Deletions cut 0 bases from V and 0 bases from J, with 9 bases between. The CDR3 contains 17 residues. Germline CDR1 MNHEY, CDR2 SMNVEV (reference sequence). The receptor comes from a woman aged 55 to 70 with renal cell carcinoma. The chain joins TRBV27 to TRBJ1-6; D remains unclear. Material: blood, obtained from a patient whose treatment included radiotherapy and nephrectomy. The CDR3 bases are TGTGCCAGCAGTTTATCGGCAGTTAACTCCTATAATTCACCCCTCCACTTT. As protein: CASSLSAVNSYNSPLHF.